These 32 T cell receptor beta chains share one sample of origin, sequenced in a study of cytomegalovirus exposure and HLA in healthy donors. The PCR employed 60 Vbeta primers together with 13 Jbeta primers. Produced via immunoSEQ multiplex PCR; TCRdb's table is partial and in-frame only. The sample carries about 88,000 clones, 90% recorded once. Sequencing was done on a sample of PBMCs. The receptor source for this set is a man between 18 and 29 years old in good health and CMV-seronegative.

This chain uses TRBV5-1 with TRBJ2-7; 10 nucleotides line up with TRBD1. With V trimmed by 5 bases and J by 2 bases, 4 bases remained unmatched. CDR1 SGHRS and CDR2 YFSETQ come from the germline V gene. The CDR3 is 14 amino acids. Here the CDR3 DNA reads TGCGCCAGCAGACTGACAGGGGGCACCTACGAGCAGTACTTC. This translates into CASRLTGGTYEQYF.

In nucleotides, the CDR3 is TGCGCCAGCAGCTTCGAGCCTAGCGGAGCCTACGAGCAGTACTTC. Translated: CASSFEPSGAYEQYF. V usage is TRBV5-1 and J usage is TRBJ2-7; 7 nucleotides agree with TRBD2. Germline-derived CDR1 and CDR2 are SGHRS and YFSETQ. The V gene end was trimmed by 2 bases and the J gene end by 2 bases; junction bases not matched to a gene: 7. The CDR3 consists of 15 residues. Drawing the rest from reference TRBV5-1 and TRBJ2-7, the complete variable domain is KAGVTQTPRYLIKTRGQQVTLSCSPISGHRSVSWYQQTPGQGLQFLFEYFSETQRNKGNFPGRFSGRQFSNSRSEMNVSTLELGDSALYLCASSFEPSGAYEQYFGPGTRLTVT.

The chain recombines TRBV10-3 with TRBJ2-1; TRBD2 agrees at 7 bases. This CDR3 has 16 amino acids. The germline V gene encodes CDR1 ENHRY and CDR2 SYGVKD. With 0 bases clipped from V and 3 bases from J, the junction kept 5 bases outside the gene matches. The CDR3 protein is CAISESMAGVYNEQFF. The DNA for the CDR3 is TGTGCCATCAGTGAGTCGATGGCGGGGGTCTACAATGAGCAGTTCTTC.

This chain uses TRBV15 with TRBJ2-7, with 7 bases aligning to TRBD2. Germline CDR1 LNHNV, CDR2 YYDKDF (reference sequence). With 0 bases clipped from V and 5 bases from J, the junction kept 7 bases outside the gene matches. The CDR3 totals 15 residues. CDR3 region: CATSRERTSIHEQYF. In DNA form, the CDR3 reads TGTGCCACCAGCAGAGAGAGGACTAGTATACACGAGCAGTACTTC.

The chain couples TRBV5-4 to TRBJ2-3, with 12 positions matching TRBD2. The CDR3 runs 15 residues. The V gene's germline CDR1 is SGHNT and CDR2 YYREEE (reference sequence). Trimming removed 5 bases from V and 1 base from J; junction bases left unmatched: 2. The CDR3 reads CASRRLAGGTDTQYF. CDR3 DNA: TGTGCCAGCAGGCGACTAGCGGGAGGCACAGATACGCAGTATTTT.

The V and J genes are TRBV5-1 and TRBJ2-7, with TRBD2 matching over 7 bases. This CDR3 region has 15 residues. Germline lookup yields CDR1 SGHRS and CDR2 YFSETQ. Germline trimming cut 2 bases from V and 1 base from J; bases unmatched to any gene: 6. The CDR3 nucleotides are TGCGCCAGCAGCTTCAGGGCTAGCGGTTCCTACGAGCAGTACTTC. Translated, it gives CASSFRASGSYEQYF.

The genes are TRBV21-1 and TRBJ2-1; the table's D call TRBD2 went unverified against the DNA. TRBV21-1 is reported as a pseudogene. The CDR3 contains 18 residues. CDR3 region: CANEQGAGGPYSQDEQFF. The CDR3 region has the DNA TGTGCCAATGAACAGGGAGCGGGAGGGCCCTACTCTCAGGATGAGCAGTTCTTC.

The chain employs TRBV7-3 and TRBJ2-2; the match to TRBD1 covers 9 bases. There are 16 residues in the CDR3. J gave up 1 base and V 3 bases, and 3 bases lay outside the gene matches. Germline values: CDR1 SGHTA, CDR2 FQGTGA. The CDR3 reads CASSFLGQGNTGELFF. For the CDR3, the DNA is TGTGCCAGCAGCTTTTTGGGACAGGGGAACACCGGGGAGCTGTTTTTT.

The genes are TRBV4-1 and TRBJ2-7; TRBD2 matches 8 bases. With V trimmed by 3 bases and J by 4 bases, 11 bases remained unmatched. Germline loops: CDR1 MGHRA, CDR2 YSYEKL. This CDR3 is 16 amino acids long. Here the CDR3 reads CASSHIPSLAEYEQYF. CDR3 DNA sequence: TGCGCCAGCAGCCACATCCCGTCACTAGCGGAGTACGAGCAGTACTTC.

This clone appeared a few times. The V gene is TRBV5-1, the J gene TRBJ1-2, with 12 bases that match TRBD1. Germline CDR1 is SGHRS and CDR2 is YFSETQ. The CDR3 contains 16 residues. V trimming: 4 bases; J trimming: 3 bases; junction bases outside the gene matches: 7. The CDR3 DNA sequence: TGCGCCAGCAGCCCTGGGACAGGGGGCGCTGACTATGGCTACACCTTC. Protein: CASSPGTGGADYGYTF. Based on the CDR3 plus reference TRBV5-1 and TRBJ1-2, the full variable domain is KAGVTQTPRYLIKTRGQQVTLSCSPISGHRSVSWYQQTPGQGLQFLFEYFSETQRNKGNFPGRFSGRQFSNSRSEMNVSTLELGDSALYLCASSPGTGGADYGYTFGSGTRLTVV.

This chain links TRBV27 with TRBJ1-6; 12 nucleotides align to TRBD1. Germline-derived CDR1 and CDR2 are MNHEY and SMNVEV (reference sequence). V was clipped by 3 bases and J by 7 bases; unmatched bases: 4. This CDR3 has 16 residues. The CDR3 coding sequence is TGTGCCAGCAGTTTCCGGGACAGGGGGCGGAATTCACCCCTCCACTTT. It is translated as CASSFRDRGRNSPLHF.

The V call is TRBV13, the J call TRBJ2-6; the match to TRBD1 covers 9 bases. Germline CDR1 reads PRHDT; CDR2 reads FYEKMQ (reference sequence). The CDR3 covers 17 residues. V lost 7 bases and J lost 2; bases outside the gene matches: 9. In DNA form, the CDR3 reads TGTGCCAGCACCGCTCCCACAGGGGGCGCTGGGGCCAACGTCCTGACTTTC. Its protein product is CASTAPTGGAGANVLTF. The variable domain in full, completed from reference TRBV13 and TRBJ2-6, reads AAGVIQSPRHLIKEKRETATLKCYPIPRHDTVYWYQQGPGQDPQFLISFYEKMQSDKGSIPDRFSAQQFSDYHSELNMSSLELGDSALYFCASTAPTGGAGANVLTFGAGSRLTVL.

The V gene is TRBV6-6, the J gene TRBJ2-7; weak D call: TRBD2 (5 bases). Germline V CDR1 and CDR2: MNHNY, SVGAGI (reference sequence). V lost 2 bases and J 5 bases, leaving 13 bases between the germline ends. This CDR3 is built from 14 residues. Here the CDR3 reads CASSYEGRGNEQYF. DNA of the CDR3: TGTGCCAGCAGTTACGAGGGCAGAGGGAACGAGCAGTACTTC.

On this clone: One junction end does not reproduce the germline sequence, and a read error may be involved. This same CDR3 is encoded by further DNA sequences in the sample. The chain has TRBV19 and TRBJ1-1, with D possibly TRBD1 on 6 matching bases. Germline V gene sequence: CDR1 LNHDA, CDR2 SQIVND (reference sequence). The CDR3 has 14 residues. The CDR3 bases are TGTGCCAGTAGTATATCGCAGGGGAACACTGAGGCTTTCTTT. It is translated as CASSISQGNTEAFF.

V usage is TRBV27 and J usage is TRBJ1-1; 9 bases align to TRBD1. Trimming at V came to 4 bases and at J to 5 bases, leaving 2 bases not matched to a gene. Germline CDR1 and CDR2: MNHEY and SMNVEV (reference sequence). CDR3 length: 13 amino acids. The CDR3 spells CASSYRGRTEAFF. The CDR3 DNA reads as TGTGCCAGCAGTTACAGGGGGCGTACTGAAGCTTTCTTT.

The chain couples TRBV19 to TRBJ1-6; possibly TRBD1 for D (5 bases). CDR1 and CDR2 from the germline V gene are LNHDA and SQIVND (reference sequence). V lost 9 bases, J lost 7 bases, and 13 bases lay in between. The CDR3 extends over 13 amino acids. Here the CDR3 DNA reads TGTGCCAGCGCGCTAGACAGCAATTCACCCCTCCACTTT. It codes for CASALDSNSPLHF.

The V gene is TRBV7-2, the J gene TRBJ1-5; D not resolved. This CDR3 spans 15 amino acids. Trimming stripped 3 bases from V and 5 bases from J, with 14 bases between. CDR1 is SGHTA, CDR2 FQGNSA, per germline. CDR3 sequence (DNA): TGTGCCAGCAGCTTGTCTATCTTATCGGATCAGCCCCAGCATTTT. Translating it yields CASSLSILSDQPQHF.

In DNA form, the CDR3 reads TGTGCCAGCAGTTTCCAGCGGGGGAACACCGGGGAGCTGTTTTTT. This codes for CASSFQRGNTGELFF. The chain carries TRBV28 and TRBJ2-2; 7 bases are shared with TRBD2. The CDR3 covers 15 residues. Trimming took 3 bases from V and 1 from J; bases not matched to a gene: 2. Germline CDR1 reads MDHEN; CDR2 reads SYDVKM. Using reference TRBV28 and TRBJ2-2 for the parts outside the CDR3, the full variable domain is DVKVTQSSRYLVKRTGEKVFLECVQDMDHENMFWYRQDPGLGLRLIYFSYDVKMKEKGDIPEGYSVSREKKERFSLILESASTNQTSMYLCASSFQRGNTGELFFGEGSRLTVL.

The chain has TRBV5-1 and TRBJ1-5; TRBD1 is a possible D gene (5 bases). Germline lookup yields CDR1 SGHRS and CDR2 YFSETQ. The CDR3 runs to 14 residues. V lost 0 bases and J lost 5, with 9 bases in between. Here the CDR3 DNA reads TGCGCCAGCAGCTTGGGGAGGGGCGATCAGCCCCAGCATTTT. It yields the protein CASSLGRGDQPQHF. Combining the CDR3 with reference TRBV5-1 and TRBJ1-5 gives the whole variable domain KAGVTQTPRYLIKTRGQQVTLSCSPISGHRSVSWYQQTPGQGLQFLFEYFSETQRNKGNFPGRFSGRQFSNSRSEMNVSTLELGDSALYLCASSLGRGDQPQHFGDGTRLSIL.

The chain links TRBV7-7 to TRBJ1-1; D call uncertain. Trimming removed 5 bases at V and 0 bases at J, with 7 bases between. This CDR3 is 13 amino acids long. Germline values: CDR1 SSHAT, CDR2 FNYEAQ (reference sequence). The DNA for the CDR3 is TGTGCCAGCAGCCCCAGTGTGAACACTGAAGCTTTCTTT. Amino acid sequence: CASSPSVNTEAFF. Filled out from reference TRBV7-7 and TRBJ1-1, the complete variable domain reads GAGVSQSPRYKVTKRGQDVTLRCDPISSHATLYWYQQALGQGPEFLTYFNYEAQPDKSGLPSDRFSAERPEGSISTLTIQRTEQRDSAMYRCASSPSVNTEAFFGQGTRLTVV.

The rearrangement joins TRBV27 to TRBJ1-2; D remains ambiguous. The germline gives CDR1 MNHEY, CDR2 SMNVEV (reference sequence). Deletions cut 3 bases from V and 0 bases from J, with 11 bases between. The length of the CDR3 is 15 residues. For the CDR3, the DNA is TGTGCCAGCAGTTTTACTCGGTCGACTAACTATGGCTACACCTTC. Its translation: CASSFTRSTNYGYTF.

The V gene is TRBV18, the J gene TRBJ2-5; 14 nucleotides line up with TRBD2. Germline V gives CDR1 KGHSH, CDR2 LQKENI. V lost 6 bases, J lost 1 base, and 7 bases stayed unmatched. CDR3 length: 17 residues. CDR3 region: CASSQWGTSGSQETQYF. CDR3 in DNA: TGTGCCAGCTCCCAATGGGGGACTAGCGGGAGCCAAGAGACCCAGTACTTC. The complete variable domain, with remaining parts taken from reference TRBV18 and TRBJ2-5, reads NAGVMQNPRHLVRRRGQEARLRCSPMKGHSHVYWYRQLPEEGLKFMVYLQKENIIDESGMPKERFSAEFPKEGPSILRIQQVVRGDSAAYFCASSQWGTSGSQETQYFGPGTRLLVL.

The chain couples TRBV6-5 to TRBJ2-3, with D unresolved. Germline CDR1 reads MNHEY; CDR2 reads SVGAGI. This CDR3 has 14 amino acids. The V gene lost 6 bases and the J gene lost 0 bases, with 10 bases spanning the gap. The DNA of the CDR3 is TGTGCCAGCAGCCCCCGCGGTAGCACAGATACGCAGTATTTT. Translation: CASSPRGSTDTQYF.

The rearrangement links TRBV7-6 to TRBJ2-7; 10 nucleotides line up with TRBD2. Trimming cost V 0 bases and J 2 bases; bases outside gene matches: 10. The germline gives CDR1 SGHVS, CDR2 FNYEAQ. The CDR3 is 18 amino acids. The CDR3 DNA follows: TGTGCCAGCAGCTTAGCGTTACCTAGCGGGAGTGGGACCTACGAGCAGTACTTC. The encoded protein is CASSLALPSGSGTYEQYF.

The genes are TRBV2 and TRBJ2-3; D may be TRBD2 (6 bases). V lost 10 bases, J lost 5 bases, and 25 bases lay in between. This CDR3 comprises 16 residues. Germline loops: CDR1 SNHLY, CDR2 FYNNEI. The CDR3 DNA reads TGTGCCATCTCAATATCGGAGGGCGACAAAAGAGATACGCAGTATTTT. Protein: CAISISEGDKRDTQYF.

The chain joins TRBV28 to TRBJ1-5, with D unresolved. V was trimmed by 7 bases and J by 0 bases, leaving 19 bases between them. This CDR3 is built from 17 residues. In germline, CDR1 is MDHEN, CDR2 SYDVKM. CDR3 sequence reads: CASIPRRGVYSNQPQHF. Written as DNA, the CDR3 is TGTGCCAGCATCCCGCGCCGGGGAGTTTATAGCAATCAGCCCCAGCATTTT.

The chain recombines TRBV19 with TRBJ1-4; the match to TRBD1 covers 7 bases. With 4 bases clipped from V and 0 bases from J, the junction kept 11 bases outside the gene matches. The length of the CDR3 is 18 residues. Per germline, CDR1 LNHDA and CDR2 SQIVND (reference sequence). The CDR3 DNA sequence: TGTGCCAGTAGTACTTTGACAGGGCGTAGTGCAACTAATGAAAAACTGTTTTTT. Its translation is CASSTLTGRSATNEKLFF.

V is TRBV7-8 and J is TRBJ2-7; TRBD1 is a possible D gene (5 bases). The CDR3 has 15 residues. V gave up 2 bases and J gave up 2 bases, with 13 bases separating them. Germline CDR1 is SGHVS and CDR2 is FQNEAQ. CDR3 in DNA: TGTGCCAGCAGCTTATCCAGCAGGGCCCCCTACGAGCAGTACTTC. Its translation is CASSLSSRAPYEQYF.

The rearrangement links TRBV5-1 to TRBJ2-7; D possibly corresponds to TRBD1 (5 bases). V lost 5 bases and J 0 bases, leaving 24 bases between the germline ends. Per germline, CDR1 SGHRS and CDR2 YFSETQ. This CDR3 comprises 18 residues. CDR3: CASRLTYRQGSVSYEQYF. The CDR3 DNA reads TGCGCCAGCAGGCTTACTTATCGTCAGGGTTCGGTCTCCTACGAGCAGTACTTC.

The rearrangement links TRBV6-6 to TRBJ2-7, with 8 bases that match TRBD2. With V trimmed by 6 bases and J by 3 bases, 4 bases remained unmatched. The length of the CDR3 is 13 residues. In germline, CDR1 is MNHNY, CDR2 SVGAGI (reference sequence). The chain's CDR3 is CASSSGTSYEQYF. CDR3 bases: TGTGCCAGCAGCTCCGGGACTAGCTACGAGCAGTACTTC.

Here the CDR3 reads CASSFHQDYEQYF. The DNA for the CDR3 is TGTGCCAGCAGCTTTCATCAGGACTACGAGCAGTACTTC. The chain is built from TRBV7-9 and TRBJ2-7, with no clear D. The CDR3 contains 13 residues. Trimming left V 3 bases short and J 3 bases short, with 9 bases between. Germline V gene sequence: CDR1 SEHNR, CDR2 FQNEAQ (reference sequence).

The chain has TRBV10-1 and TRBJ1-2, with a weak D call TRBD1 (5 bases). The germline CDR1 and CDR2 sequences are WNHNN and SYGVQD (reference sequence). CDR3 length: 16 residues. Deletions cut 5 bases from V and 7 bases from J, with 23 bases between. For the CDR3, the DNA is TGCGCCAGCAGTACCCGAGGGGCCGCGGGATGTAGTGGCTACACCTTC. This translates into CASSTRGAAGCSGYTF.